The 30 T cell receptor beta chains in this list originate from one sample, sequenced in a study of T-cell reconstitution after alpha-beta-depleted transplantation in children. TCRbeta library preparation incorporated unique molecular identifiers. A single record per CDR3 protein comes from TCRdb applying MiXCR to the PCR reads. Among some 600,000 distinct CDR3 sequences, around 17% were seen once, and the ten largest hold 1.1%. The sample consisted of PBMCs from the stem cell graft donor, taken from the stem cell graft. These receptors were collected from a human donor who donated a stem cell graft to a child with acute myeloid leukemia.

The V gene is TRBV13, the J gene TRBJ1-3, with D tentatively TRBD1 (5 bases). Trimming took off 5 bases at V and 2 bases at J, with 16 bases between the two ends. The CDR3 has 16 amino acids. Germline V gene data show CDR1 as PRHDT and CDR2 as FYEKMQ (reference sequence). DNA for the CDR3: TGTGCCAGCAGCCCAGGGAGGAGTAAGGCTGGAAACACCATATATTTT. Translating gives CASSPGRSKAGNTIYF.

This clonotype was seen ten or more times. This chain links TRBV20-1 with TRBJ1-2; D ambiguous. The CDR3 sequence is 14 residues long. The V end was cut by 0 bases, the J end by 3 bases, with 11 bases between. Germline V gene lookup returns CDR1 DFQATT and CDR2 SNEGSKA (reference sequence). CDR3 nucleotide sequence: TGCAGTGCTAGAGATCTTGGCCGCTACTATGGCTACACCTTC. Protein: CSARDLGRYYGYTF.

This clonotype appeared many times. The V and J genes are TRBV29-1 and TRBJ1-1; D gene ambiguous. CDR3 length: 11 residues. Germline assignment: CDR1 SQVTM and CDR2 ANQGSEA. Trimming took off 4 bases at V and 8 bases at J, with 11 bases between the two ends. The CDR3 DNA is TGCAGCGTTGCCGATGCCTCAGAAGCTTTCTTT. This encodes CSVADASEAFF.

This rearrangement joins TRBV7-8 to TRBJ2-5, with 10 bases lining up with TRBD2. CDR1 and CDR2 (germline): SGHVS, FQNEAQ. The CDR3 runs 16 residues. The trim removed 1 base at V and 5 bases at J, leaving 7 bases unmatched. In nucleotides, the CDR3 is TGTGCCAGCAGCTTAGAGGGACTAGCGCAAGGGGAGACCCAGTACTTC. This gives the protein CASSLEGLAQGETQYF.

The chain uses TRBV4-1 and TRBJ1-1, with TRBD1 identical over 10 bases. Trimming took 2 bases from V and 4 from J; bases not matched to a gene: 4. Germline values: CDR1 MGHRA, CDR2 YSYEKL. CDR3 size: 15 residues. The CDR3 region is CASSQPGQGITEAFF. In nucleotides, the CDR3 is TGCGCCAGCAGCCAACCGGGACAGGGGATCACTGAAGCTTTCTTT.

This clonotype has ten or more counts. The chain is built from TRBV20-1 and TRBJ2-1, with TRBD1 matching 9 bases. Germline CDR1 reads DFQATT; CDR2 reads SNEGSKA (reference sequence). The CDR3 runs 16 residues. The V and J ends lost 3 bases and 7 bases, in that order; junction bases with no gene match: 13. The CDR3 loop is CSARGIYGQGKNEQFF. The DNA of the CDR3 is TGCAGTGCTAGGGGGATCTACGGACAGGGGAAGAATGAGCAGTTCTTC.

This clonotype was seen at least ten times. The chain couples TRBV20-1 to TRBJ2-7, with D possibly TRBD2 on 6 matching bases. CDR3 length: 12 amino acids. CDR1 and CDR2 from the germline V gene are DFQATT and SNEGSKA (reference sequence). Trimming took off 1 base at V and 5 bases at J, with 9 bases between the two ends. DNA of the CDR3: TGCAGTGCTAGAGGGGGGACTGACGAGCAGTACTTC. Translated, it gives CSARGGTDEQYF.

There are a few counts of this clonotype. V gene TRBV6-2 or TRBV6-3 combines with J gene TRBJ2-7; D might be TRBD1 or TRBD2, each matching 5 bases. The CDR3 covers 16 residues. In germline, CDR1 is MNHEY, CDR2 SVGEGT. Trimming left V 5 bases short and J 3 bases short, with 20 bases between. In DNA, the CDR3 is TGTGCCAGCAGTCACCCCGGAGAGGGGCGGCACTACGAGCAGTACTTC. As protein: CASSHPGEGRHYEQYF.

This clonotype has only one observation. V and J are TRBV30 and TRBJ2-1, with 10 bases matching TRBD1. The length of the CDR3 is 14 residues. V lost 4 bases, J lost 6 bases, and 6 bases stayed unmatched. The germline CDR1 and CDR2 sequences are GTSNPN and SVGIG (reference sequence). CDR3 in amino acids: CAWTLDRGGNEQFF. The CDR3, as DNA: TGTGCCTGGACACTGGACAGGGGGGGCAATGAGCAGTTCTTC.

This clonotype was observed a handful of times. The rearrangement links TRBV27 to TRBJ2-4; D is perhaps TRBD1 (5 bases). CDR1 is MNHEY, CDR2 SMNVEV, per germline (reference sequence). The CDR3 spans 16 residues. The V gene lost 3 bases and the J gene lost 0 bases, with 12 bases spanning the gap. This CDR3 is CASSFRQSLAKNIQYF. CDR3 nucleotides: TGTGCCAGCAGTTTCCGACAGAGCCTAGCCAAAAACATTCAGTACTTC.

The sample holds a few counts of this clonotype. The genes are TRBV27 and TRBJ2-1; the match to TRBD2 covers 10 bases. Germline V gene sequence: CDR1 MNHEY, CDR2 SMNVEV (reference sequence). The CDR3 spans 15 residues. The CDR3 bases are TGTGACACCCTCCCGAGCGGGGGGGCCGTAAATGAGCAGTTCTTC. Its translation: CDTLPSGGAVNEQFF.

The sample holds many counts of this clonotype. The CDR3 DNA reads as TGCGCCAGCAGCGACGGGACAGGCCTCACCGGGGAGCTGTTTTTT. It encodes CASSDGTGLTGELFF. The chain links TRBV10-1 to TRBJ2-2; 8 bases fit TRBD1. The junction had 7 bases not matched to a gene; V was cut back by 6 bases and J by 4 bases. Germline loops: CDR1 WNHNN, CDR2 SYGVQD (reference sequence). There are 15 residues in the CDR3.

In its sample, this clonotype was seen many times. The rearrangement uses TRBV5-1 and TRBJ2-1, with D tentatively TRBD1 (6 bases). The V gene lost 0 bases and the J gene lost 15 bases, with 19 bases spanning the gap. CDR1 and CDR2 from the germline V gene are SGHRS and YFSETQ. This CDR3 contains 14 residues. CDR3 region: CASSLVGDRRGLFF. The CDR3, as DNA: TGCGCCAGCAGCTTGGTTGGAGACAGGAGAGGCCTGTTCTTC. Filled out from reference TRBV5-1 and TRBJ2-1, the complete variable domain reads KAGVTQTPRYLIKTRGQQVTLSCSPISGHRSVSWYQQTPGQGLQFLFEYFSETQRNKGNFPGRFSGRQFSNSRSEMNVSTLELGDSALYLCASSLVGDRRGLFFGPGTRLTVL.

The genes are TRBV20-1 and TRBJ1-2; 7 bases agree with TRBD1. This CDR3 is built from 13 residues. Germline V gene data show CDR1 as DFQATT and CDR2 as SNEGSKA (reference sequence). Trimming removed 3 bases from V and 2 bases from J; junction bases left unmatched: 3. The CDR3 loop reads CSARGTDNYGYTF. DNA of the CDR3: TGCAGTGCTAGGGGGACAGACAACTATGGCTACACCTTC.

This clonotype was counted many times. The chain employs TRBV20-1 and TRBJ1-2, with a possible D match to TRBD1 (6 bases). Between the trimmed V and J ends, which lost 0 bases and 6 bases, there was a span of 11 bases. The CDR3 runs to 13 residues. Germline V gives CDR1 DFQATT, CDR2 SNEGSKA (reference sequence). The DNA of the CDR3 is TGCAGTGCTAGAGATGGGAGGGGGGATGGCTACACCTTC. Translation gives CSARDGRGDGYTF.

J is TRBJ1-3 and V is TRBV6-1; unclear D gene. V lost 2 bases, J lost 0 bases, and 14 bases lay in between. This CDR3 is built from 17 residues. Germline V gene sequence: CDR1 MNHNS, CDR2 SASEGT. In DNA form, the CDR3 reads TGTGCCAGCAGTGAAAGCTGGGTAGGCCTCTCTGGAAACACCATATATTTT. It is translated as CASSESWVGLSGNTIYF.

This clonotype was seen many times. The chain has TRBV7-2 and TRBJ2-5, with a possible D match to TRBD2 (6 bases). Between the trimmed V and J ends, which lost 1 base and 5 bases, there was a span of 11 bases. CDR3 length: 14 residues. The germline CDR1 and CDR2 sequences are SGHTA and FQGNSA. This CDR3 is CASSLDSGRETQYF. CDR3 bases: TGTGCCAGCAGCTTAGACTCGGGGAGGGAGACCCAGTACTTC. The entire variable domain, with the rest obtained from reference TRBV7-2 and TRBJ2-5, is as follows: GAGVSQSPSNKVTEKGKDVELRCDPISGHTALYWYRQSLGQGLEFLIYFQGNSAPDKSGLPSDRFSAERTGGSVSTLTIQRTQQEDSAVYLCASSLDSGRETQYFGPGTRLLVL.

This clonotype was counted once. CDR3: CASSLSGGEEQYV. The CDR3 bases are TGTGCCAGCAGCTTAAGCGGGGGTGAAGAGCAGTACGTC. The V gene is TRBV7-9, the J gene TRBJ2-7; 8 nucleotides match TRBD2. The CDR3 covers 13 residues. The V gene end was trimmed by 2 bases and the J gene end by 7 bases; junction bases not matched to a gene: 4. Germline CDR1 SEHNR, CDR2 FQNEAQ (reference sequence).

This clonotype occurred many times. The V gene is TRBV12-3 or TRBV12-4, the J gene TRBJ2-2; the D gene is possibly TRBD2 (5 bases). With 2 bases removed from V and 5 bases from J, the gap between germline ends came to 12 bases. The CDR3 runs 15 residues. The CDR3 region is CASSLWLTGTGELFF. The CDR3 DNA is TGTGCCAGCAGTTTATGGCTGACGGGGACCGGGGAGCTGTTTTTT.

V is TRBV7-9 and J is TRBJ2-7; a weak D match, TRBD1 (6 bases). The V and J ends lost 4 bases and 6 bases respectively, with 13 bases between them. The germline CDR1 and CDR2 sequences are SEHNR and FQNEAQ (reference sequence). The CDR3 loop spans 13 amino acids. The CDR3 nucleotides read TGTGCCAGCAGCTATCCCGACAGGCCCGAGCAGTACGTC. This gives the protein CASSYPDRPEQYV.

The genes are TRBV12-3 or TRBV12-4 and TRBJ1-5; D gene uncertain. The V gene lost 6 bases and the J gene lost 4 bases, with 10 bases spanning the gap. CDR3 length: 13 residues. The CDR3 here is CASSNPANQPQHF. CDR3 sequence (DNA): TGTGCCAGCAGCAACCCCGCGAATCAGCCCCAGCATTTT.

This clonotype was seen at least ten times. This rearrangement joins TRBV29-1 to TRBJ2-2; 8 positions agree with TRBD2. This CDR3 is built from 13 residues. CDR1 and CDR2 from the germline V gene are SQVTM and ANQGSEA. The ends lost 3 bases at V and 10 bases at J; junction bases unmatched: 7. Here the CDR3 reads CSVDGGGGEELFF. The CDR3 DNA reads TGCAGCGTTGACGGGGGGGGAGGCGAGGAGCTGTTTTTT.

In DNA, the CDR3 is TGTGCCAGCAGTTTGACGGCGGGGTCCGAGCAGTTCTTC. Translating it yields CASSLTAGSEQFF. The V and J genes are TRBV12-3 or TRBV12-4 and TRBJ2-1; D perhaps matches TRBD2 (6 bases). This CDR3 spans 13 amino acids. V was trimmed by 3 bases and J by 10 bases, leaving 13 bases between them.

This clonotype was seen a handful of times. J is TRBJ2-1 and V is TRBV6-6; D ambiguous. Germline CDR1 is MNHNY and CDR2 is SVGAGI (reference sequence). This CDR3 has 12 residues. The V end was cut by 7 bases, the J end by 12 bases, with 16 bases between. CDR3 region: CASTQSAGRQFF. The CDR3 DNA reads TGTGCCAGCACTCAATCGGCAGGAAGGCAGTTCTTC.

This chain connects TRBV12-3 or TRBV12-4 to TRBJ2-5; D may be TRBD1 (6 bases). The CDR3 consists of 17 residues. The germline V and J ends were trimmed by 3 bases and 2 bases, with 19 bases remaining between them. The CDR3, as DNA: TGTGCCAGCAGTTTTGAGGAACAGGGCGGATTACAAGAGACCCAGTACTTC. This sequence encodes CASSFEEQGGLQETQYF.

This clonotype was counted at least ten times. This chain joins TRBV7-2 and TRBJ1-2, with D tentatively TRBD1 (5 bases). Germline values: CDR1 SGHTA, CDR2 FQGNSA. Trimming removed 5 bases at V and 5 bases at J, with 9 bases between. The CDR3 is 12 amino acids. The CDR3 sequence: CASSRQTYGYTF. The DNA of the CDR3 is TGTGCCAGCAGCCGACAGACATATGGCTACACCTTC.

This clonotype was recorded at least ten times. The chain has TRBV20-1 and TRBJ2-5, with 7 positions matching TRBD1. Unmatched junction bases numbered 7, after V lost 2 bases and J lost 7 bases. Germline lookup yields CDR1 DFQATT and CDR2 SNEGSKA (reference sequence). This CDR3 spans 13 amino acids. The CDR3 loop is CSARIGTDGTQYF. In DNA, the CDR3 is TGCAGTGCTAGAATTGGGACAGACGGGACCCAGTACTTC.

This clonotype was observed a few times. J is TRBJ1-5 and V is TRBV5-1; no definite D call. The CDR3 totals 15 residues. The V end was cut by 2 bases, the J end by 3 bases, with 12 bases between. Germline V CDR1 and CDR2: SGHRS, YFSETQ. The CDR3 reads CASSLGGRLNQPQHF. Here the CDR3 DNA reads TGCGCCAGCAGCTTAGGAGGCAGGCTCAATCAGCCCCAGCATTTT.

As for this clonotype: Germline and junction disagree at one end, which may indicate a read error. The chain combines TRBV20-1 with TRBJ2-1; D call uncertain. Per the germline V gene, CDR1 is DFQATT and CDR2 is SNEGSKA (reference sequence). The length of the CDR3 is 14 residues. This CDR3 reads CSASRVSSYNEPFF. CDR3 bases: TGCAGTGCCAGCCGGGTGAGCTCCTACAATGAGCCGTTCTTC.

This clonotype occurred a few times. The rearrangement joins TRBV29-1 to TRBJ2-7, with unresolved D. The V gene lost 5 bases and the J gene lost 0 bases, with 11 bases spanning the gap. Germline V lookup: CDR1 SQVTM, CDR2 ANQGSEA. The CDR3 loop spans 13 amino acids. The CDR3: CSVLTHRSYEQYF. For the CDR3, the DNA is TGCAGCGTTTTGACACACCGCTCCTACGAGCAGTACTTC.